This T cell receptor beta chain was found in a study of shared clonotypes between healthy human individuals. Study as a whole: Per donor, three plates held CD4 naive cells, three held CD4 memory, two held CD8 naive and one held CD8 memory.

Study-level findings and limits: Researchers sampled only blood; tissue repertoires likely differ. Around 5% was the fraction of naive CD4 clonotypes found shared across several donors.

This CDR3 region has 13 residues. Trimming pared 5 bases from V and 0 bases from J, leaving 8 bases between. Germline V gene data show CDR1 as SEHNR and CDR2 as FQNEAQ (reference sequence). Repertoires were generated with immunoSEQ multiplex PCR, while TCRdb's copy carries only in-frame clones and drops some. The table records roughly 590,000 clones, just under 97% of them present only once. Naivety among CD8 cells was defined by CD45RO negativity and positive CCR7 selection, thereby excluding terminally differentiated effector memory CD45RA+ cells. Turning to this clone: What it recognizes is unknown.

The rearrangement links TRBV7-9 to TRBJ2-7; no clear D. The sequence was collected from a woman aged 25 to 39 in good health. Sequencing input: naive CD8+ T cells sorted from blood. The CDR3 DNA reads as TGTGCCAGCAGCCCCAATAACTCCTACGAGCAGTACTTC. Translation gives CASSPNNSYEQYF.